This T cell receptor (beta chain) was recorded in a study of a mutant IDH1 vaccine in newly diagnosed glioma. Study details: Prior therapy was radiotherapy, temozolomide, or both; most received both.

Noted time point: baseline, week 1 (first vaccination visit). Documented treatment: pre-vaccination baseline after standard-of-care therapy. Trimming cost V 5 bases and J 4 bases; bases outside gene matches: 6. CDR3 size: 14 residues. CDR1 is MNHEY, CDR2 SMNVEV, per germline (reference sequence). In this sample, this clone turned up once. Within the sample, other DNA sequences also encode this same CDR3. Profiling relied on immunoSEQ multiplex PCR, and the TCRdb table lists in-frame clones only, not all of them. This table holds under 80,000 clones, about 86% found once. This specimen was PBMCs, taken from a glioma patient treated with radiotherapy, temozolomide or both. V gene TRBV27 combines with J gene TRBJ2-7, with 9 nucleotides matching TRBD1. The TCR comes from a man aged 25 to 45 with glioma. CDR3 region: CASSPGTGFYEQYF. Here the CDR3 DNA reads TGTGCCAGCAGTCCCGGGACAGGGTTTTACGAGCAGTACTTC.